Here is one T cell receptor (beta chain) with its context. This clonotype appeared a few times. This receptor's antigen is unknown. Base qualities are not at hand, and no much larger clone is one base apart. Instrument used: Illumina HiSeq 1500. TCRdb ran its own pipeline on the public reads, namely fastp trimming at Q25 and MiXCR clone calling, and kept in-frame beta chains. All rows with the same CDR3 protein become a single entry with the most common DNA and genes. The table for this sample lists approximately 990,000 distinct CDR3 sequences; 30% to 40% of them were counted only once. Together, the top ten hold about 14% of the sample. The data stem from a study of T cell repertoires in cytomegalovirus infection (dated by TCRdb to the late 2010s). Regarding the research as a whole: Peptide stimulations targeted recently identified HLA-C-restricted CMV epitopes, whose presentation resists viral immunomodulation, together with well-studied HLA-B-restricted epitopes. Donor HLA type was relevant to the analysis, because carriage of CMV infection together with the matching HLA type was indicated by public TCR beta signatures.

What the research found in general, with its limitations: The ex vivo response was dominated by HLA-C-restricted CMV-specific TCR beta clonotypes, which also provided the single most frequent clonotype in two of eight donors. In both this cohort and an independent cohort of 352 donors, the cumulative frequency of public TCR beta family members distinguished carriers of CMV infection plus the relevant HLA type.

V loses 2 bases of germline sequence and J loses 3 bases, and the interval between the two ends is 14 bases. The CDR3 covers 16 residues, taking in both the cysteine and the phenylalanine. Just CDR3 DNA is preserved here, 48 bases in frame from base 1. Interpreted using the paper, the treatment or condition label stands for: in vitro stimulation with specific CMV peptide epitopes to enrich CMV-specific T cells. This receptor was taken from a human donor in good health (CMV status not recorded). Some clones in this sample may be carry-over from other donors' samples. The sample here was cultured CD8+ T cells from PBMCs, taken from culture after CMV antigen stimulation. The rearranged segments are TRBV12-3 or TRBV12-4 and TRBJ1-5, with TRBD1 as a weak D call on 5 bases. This receptor has the CDR3 CASSLSLRGDNQPQHF. The DNA is as follows: TGTGCCAGCAGTTTAAGCCTCCGGGGGGACAATCAGCCCCAGCATTTT.